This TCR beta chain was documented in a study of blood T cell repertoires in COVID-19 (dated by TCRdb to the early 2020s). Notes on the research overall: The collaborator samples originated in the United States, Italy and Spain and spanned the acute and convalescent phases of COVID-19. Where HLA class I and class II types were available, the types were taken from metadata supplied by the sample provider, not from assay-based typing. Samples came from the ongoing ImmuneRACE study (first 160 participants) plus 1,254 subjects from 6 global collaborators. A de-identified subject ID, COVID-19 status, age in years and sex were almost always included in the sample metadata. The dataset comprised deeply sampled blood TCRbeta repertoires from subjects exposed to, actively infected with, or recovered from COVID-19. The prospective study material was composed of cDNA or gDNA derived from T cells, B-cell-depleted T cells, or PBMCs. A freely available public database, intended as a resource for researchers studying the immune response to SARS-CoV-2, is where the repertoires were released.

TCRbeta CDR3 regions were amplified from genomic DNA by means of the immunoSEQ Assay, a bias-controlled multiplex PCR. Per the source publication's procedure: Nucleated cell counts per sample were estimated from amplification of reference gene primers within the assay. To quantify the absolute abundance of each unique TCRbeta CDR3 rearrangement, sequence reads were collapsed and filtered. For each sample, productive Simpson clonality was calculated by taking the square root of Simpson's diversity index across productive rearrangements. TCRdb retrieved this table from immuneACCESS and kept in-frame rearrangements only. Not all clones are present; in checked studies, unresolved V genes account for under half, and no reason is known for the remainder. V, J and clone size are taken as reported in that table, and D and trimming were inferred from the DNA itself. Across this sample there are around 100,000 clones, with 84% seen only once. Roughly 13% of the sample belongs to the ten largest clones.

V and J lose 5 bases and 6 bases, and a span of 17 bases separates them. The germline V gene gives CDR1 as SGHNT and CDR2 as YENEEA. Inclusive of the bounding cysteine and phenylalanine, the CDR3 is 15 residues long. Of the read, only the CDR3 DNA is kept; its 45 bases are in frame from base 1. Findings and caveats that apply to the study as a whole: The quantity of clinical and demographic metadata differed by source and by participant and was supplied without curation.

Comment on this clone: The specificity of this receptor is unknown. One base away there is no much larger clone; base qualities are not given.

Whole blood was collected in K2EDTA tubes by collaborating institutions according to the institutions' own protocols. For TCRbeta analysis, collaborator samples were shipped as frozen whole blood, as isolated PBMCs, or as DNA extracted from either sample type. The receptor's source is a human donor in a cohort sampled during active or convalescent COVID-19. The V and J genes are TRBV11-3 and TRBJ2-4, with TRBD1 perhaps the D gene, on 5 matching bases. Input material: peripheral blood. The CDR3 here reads CASSAVQDRRNIQYF. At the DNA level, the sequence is TGTGCCAGCAGCGCGGTTCAAGACAGACGAAACATTCAGTACTTC.